This TCR beta chain comes out of a study of T cells after somatic rescue of genetic block. V was shortened by 4 bases and J by 0 bases, with 17 bases between the two germline ends. Germline CDR1 SGHRS, CDR2 YFSETQ. The CDR3 contains 17 residues. This table comes from immunoSEQ multiplex PCR, and its TCRdb copy is limited to in-frame clones, with some not included. The repertoire holds about 12,000 clones, just under 80% seen once, with approximately 8% in the top ten. Specimen: peripheral blood mononuclear cells (PBMCs). V is TRBV5-1 and J is TRBJ2-1; no clear D. This receptor was identified in a boy aged 10-17 years. The CDR3 coding sequence is TGCGCCAGCAGCCTCCGCGGCCGCCCGAGCTCCTACAATGAGCAGTTCTTC. Its protein product is CASSLRGRPSSYNEQFF. The full variable domain, rest sourced from reference TRBV5-1 and TRBJ2-1, is KAGVTQTPRYLIKTRGQQVTLSCSPISGHRSVSWYQQTPGQGLQFLFEYFSETQRNKGNFPGRFSGRQFSNSRSEMNVSTLELGDSALYLCASSLRGRPSSYNEQFFGPGTRLTVL.